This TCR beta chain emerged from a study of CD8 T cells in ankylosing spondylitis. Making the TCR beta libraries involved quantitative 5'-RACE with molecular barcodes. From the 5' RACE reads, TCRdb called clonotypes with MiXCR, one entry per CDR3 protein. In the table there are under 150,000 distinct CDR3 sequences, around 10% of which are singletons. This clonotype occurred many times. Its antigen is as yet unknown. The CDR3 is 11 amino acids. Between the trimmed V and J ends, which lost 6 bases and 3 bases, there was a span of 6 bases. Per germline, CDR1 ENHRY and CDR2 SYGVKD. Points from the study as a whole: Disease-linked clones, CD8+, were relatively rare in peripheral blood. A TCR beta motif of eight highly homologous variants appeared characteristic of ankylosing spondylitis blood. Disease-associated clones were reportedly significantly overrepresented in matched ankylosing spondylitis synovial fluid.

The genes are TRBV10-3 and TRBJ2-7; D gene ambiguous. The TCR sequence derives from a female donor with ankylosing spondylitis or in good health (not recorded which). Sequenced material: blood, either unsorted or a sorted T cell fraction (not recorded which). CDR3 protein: CAIRDYYEQYF. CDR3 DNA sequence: TGTGCCATCAGGGATTACTACGAGCAGTACTTC.